These 16 T cell receptor beta chains came from one sample sequenced in a study of regulatory T cells in long-lasting Graves disease (dated by TCRdb to the early 2020s). Libraries came from multiplex PCR. Sequencing instrument: Illumina HiSeq 4000. iRepertoire HTBI primers and Arm-PCR amplification of CDR3 regions were used to construct TCR beta libraries. The raw public data were reprocessed by TCRdb itself: fastp quality trimming at Q25, MiXCR clonotype calling, in-frame beta chains only. A single entry per CDR3 protein holds the most common genes and DNA from its merged rows. Here the sample has a few hundred thousand distinct CDR3 sequences; roughly 22% occur a single time. Of the sample, over 10% falls within the top ten clones. In the paper's terms, the time point label means: persistent/refractory GD, antithyroid drugs over 5 years with positive TRAb. For both TCR sequencing and RNA sequencing, RNA was extracted from PBMCs in TRIzol.

Sequences were derived from peripheral blood mononuclear cells (PBMCs), sampled when the disease was refractory, from a patient treated with antithyroid drugs. The receptors derive from a female donor with Graves disease.

This clonotype was observed at least ten times. This sequence joins TRBV28 and TRBJ2-5; TRBD2 agrees at 10 bases. The CDR3 is made up of 15 amino acids. Germline assignment: CDR1 MDHEN and CDR2 SYDVKM. The junction had 5 bases not matched to a gene; V was cut back by 2 bases and J by 5 bases. CDR3 DNA sequence: TGTGCCAGCAGTTTAGGGACTAGCGCAGTCGAGACCCAGTACTTC. Its translation: CASSLGTSAVETQYF.

This clonotype was recorded a few times. The J gene is TRBJ2-7, the V gene TRBV5-1, with TRBD1 as a possible D gene (5 bases). The CDR3 covers 12 residues. The V and J ends lost 3 bases and 2 bases respectively, with 6 bases between them. Looked up from germline, CDR1 is SGHRS and CDR2 is YFSETQ. DNA for the CDR3: TGCGCCAGCAGCTCACAGGCCTACGAGCAGTACTTC. It encodes CASSSQAYEQYF.

Ten or more counts support this clonotype. The chain combines TRBV6-5 with TRBJ1-2; 9 nucleotides align to TRBD1. This CDR3 comprises 17 residues. V trimming: 2 bases; J trimming: 7 bases; junction bases outside the gene matches: 14. Germline loops: CDR1 MNHEY, CDR2 SVGAGI. The CDR3 loop is CASSYPPEGEQGAGYTF. CDR3 coding DNA: TGTGCCAGCAGTTACCCCCCAGAGGGTGAACAGGGGGCTGGCTACACCTTC.

This clonotype was detected many times. The rearrangement links TRBV28 to TRBJ1-5, with D unclear. CDR3 size: 14 residues. Germline V lookup: CDR1 MDHEN, CDR2 SYDVKM. V was cut by 5 bases and J by 9 bases, with 17 bases left in between. CDR3 DNA sequence: TGTGCCAGCAGTCTGAGACGGGTTTTCTGGCCCCAGCATTTT. It yields the protein CASSLRRVFWPQHF.

This clonotype appeared many times. The chain has TRBV6-1 and TRBJ2-5; 14 bases align to TRBD2. This CDR3 has 18 residues. J gave up 4 bases and V 5 bases, and 12 bases lay outside the gene matches. Germline V gene lookup returns CDR1 MNHNS and CDR2 SASEGT. Here the CDR3 reads CASSTATGLAGVRETQYF. As DNA, the CDR3 is TGTGCCAGCAGTACGGCAACGGGACTAGCGGGAGTGAGAGAGACCCAGTACTTC.

Concerning this clonotype itself: Just one base apart from a much larger clone, this may be a read error. This chain connects TRBV6-2 or TRBV6-3 to TRBJ1-4, with D tentatively TRBD1 (5 bases). The V gene's germline CDR1 is MNHEY and CDR2 SVGEGT. This CDR3 has 18 amino acids. Written as DNA, the CDR3 is TGTGCCGGCAGTTACTCGGGGAGGACGGAGACAGCTAATGAAAAACTGTTTTTT. As protein: CAGSYSGRTETANEKLFF.

This clonotype was counted ten times or more. V usage is TRBV20-1 and J usage is TRBJ2-5, with 11 bases matching TRBD2. This CDR3 region has 14 residues. CDR1 DFQATT and CDR2 SNEGSKA come from the germline V gene (reference sequence). Unmatched junction bases numbered 5, after V lost 4 bases and J lost 4 bases. The CDR3 nucleotides are TGCAGTGCTACTCCGGGACTAGCGGTAGAGACCCAGTACTTC. This gives the protein CSATPGLAVETQYF.

In this sample, this clonotype turned up many times. V usage is TRBV7-2 and J usage is TRBJ2-6; TRBD2 matches 8 bases. CDR1 and CDR2 from the germline V gene are SGHTA and FQGNSA. J lost 1 base, V lost 2 bases, and 4 bases had no gene match. This CDR3 is built from 17 residues. Here the CDR3 reads CASSLSGSLSGANVLTF. The CDR3 nucleotides read TGTGCCAGCAGCTTAAGCGGGAGCCTTTCTGGGGCCAACGTCCTGACTTTC.

The chain links TRBV3-1 to TRBJ2-5, with 12 bases identical to TRBD2. CDR3 length: 17 amino acids. The germline gives CDR1 LGHDT, CDR2 YNNKEL (reference sequence). The trim removed 3 bases at V and 1 base at J, leaving 6 bases unmatched. The DNA of the CDR3 is TGTGCCAGCAGCCACAGACTAGCGGGAGCACTCCAAGAGACCCAGTACTTC. Protein: CASSHRLAGALQETQYF.

The rearrangement uses TRBV19 and TRBJ1-1; D is unresolved. Trimming took off 3 bases at V and 6 bases at J, with 14 bases between the two ends. The CDR3 runs to 14 residues. Germline CDR1 and CDR2: LNHDA and SQIVND (reference sequence). This CDR3 reads CASSMRRVNPEAFF. Written as DNA, the CDR3 is TGTGCCAGTAGTATGCGGCGGGTTAACCCTGAAGCTTTCTTT.

This clonotype was recorded many times. J is TRBJ1-2 and V is TRBV29-1, with a tentative D call TRBD1 (6 bases). This CDR3 comprises 13 residues. The germline V gene has CDR1 SQVTM and CDR2 ANQGSEA. V shed 7 bases and J shed 3 bases, with 15 bases lying between them. The CDR3 DNA sequence: TGCAGCGCCGCCATAGGGGGAGACTATGGCTACACCTTC. Amino acids: CSAAIGGDYGYTF.

This clonotype was found many times. The V gene is TRBV27, the J gene TRBJ1-4; the D is unclear. Trimming cost V 7 bases and J 5 bases, with 14 bases left between them. Germline-derived CDR1 and CDR2 are MNHEY and SMNVEV (reference sequence). This CDR3 is built from 14 residues. CDR3 sequence reads: CASKRSGGNEKLFF. The CDR3 nucleotides are TGTGCCAGCAAAAGGAGCGGCGGAAATGAAAAACTGTTTTTT. Supplemented by reference TRBV27 and TRBJ1-4, the full variable domain reads EAQVTQNPRYLITVTGKKLTVTCSQNMNHEYMSWYRQDPGLGLRQIYYSMNVEVTDKGDVPEGYKVSRKEKRNFPLILESPSPNQTSLYFCASKRSGGNEKLFFGSGTQLSVL.

At least ten counts were recorded for this clonotype. The V and J genes are TRBV12-3 or TRBV12-4 and TRBJ1-1; no definite D call. Trimming shortened V by 6 bases and J by 1 base, and 9 bases separated the two germline ends. The CDR3 is 13 residues long. CDR3 protein: CASSKFGNTEAFF. The CDR3 DNA follows: TGTGCCAGCAGCAAATTCGGGAACACTGAAGCTTTCTTT.

V is TRBV6-1 and J is TRBJ1-2, with no clear D. CDR1 MNHNS and CDR2 SASEGT come from the germline V gene. The germline V and J ends were trimmed by 8 bases and 13 bases, with 23 bases remaining between them. The CDR3 has 13 amino acids. In DNA form, the CDR3 reads TGTGCCAGCGCGGCGGAGATTAACTATGGCCTCACCTTC. Its translation is CASAAEINYGLTF.

This clonotype was seen many times. The gene calls are TRBV6-5 and TRBJ1-2; 7 nucleotides line up with TRBD1. This CDR3 spans 13 amino acids. Germline V CDR1 and CDR2: MNHEY, SVGAGI. Losses at the gene ends were 2 bases for V and 6 bases for J; bases not matched to a gene: 3. The CDR3 region has the DNA TGTGCCAGCAGTTACGACAGGGTCGATGGCTACACCTTC. Protein sequence: CASSYDRVDGYTF.

This rearrangement joins TRBV24-1 to TRBJ1-5, with 10 nucleotides matching TRBD1. Germline V gives CDR1 KGHDR, CDR2 SFDVKD. V dropped 3 bases and J dropped 9; count of bases not matched to a gene: 10. The CDR3 sequence is 16 residues long. CDR3 nucleotides: TGTGCCACCAGTGATGGGGGGACAGGGGACCACGCGCCCCAGCATTTT. Its protein is CATSDGGTGDHAPQHF.